This T cell receptor (beta chain) was captured in a study of beta chain features in type 1 diabetes. Study-level results: Shorter TCRB CDR3s, moderately but significantly so, were found in Type 1 diabetes patients in all four CD4+ subsets. When cDNA is sequenced, cells with high TCR expression could be over-represented. Any PCR bias toward short templates would affect both groups alike. HLA influence on TCRB rearrangement stayed unresolved here.

The study reverse transcribed the entire isolated RNA, so it sequenced expressed TCRB transcripts. Here immunoSEQ multiplex PCR was the method, and the copy in TCRdb shows in-frame clones only, minus some. The table has 250,000 to 350,000 clones, around 10% seen once. This clone was counted between two and nine times. Its cognate antigen is unknown. Trimming cost V 9 bases and J 7 bases; bases outside gene matches: 15. The CDR3 spans 15 residues. Germline V lookup: CDR1 SGHNT, CDR2 YYREEE (reference sequence). The sample taken for sequencing was naive CD4+ T cells from blood. This TCR derives from a woman in her 30s in good health. This rearrangement joins TRBV5-4 to TRBJ2-1; TRBD2 matches at 8 bases. The CDR3 DNA reads as TGTGCCACCCCCCGGGACGGGAGGGGAGAGAATGAGCAGTTCTTC. Encoded protein: CATPRDGRGENEQFF.